A selection of T cell receptor beta chains follows, all from one sample in a study of CD8+CD57+ T cells in acquired aplastic anemia. TCRdb used MiXCR to reprocess the reads, holding one entry per CDR3 protein. The sample consists of about 180,000 distinct CDR3 sequences, 40% to 50% of them appearing once. Source material: sorted CD4+, CD8+, or CD8+CD57+ T cells (not recorded which) from PBMCs. The receptors derive from a human donor in good health. Each CDR3 is given with its conserved first and last residue. D genes are given only for firm matches. Clone size is not always given. Where it is, it says once, few, many or a class for expanded clones.

cdr3_length: 15; clone_size: .; d_call: .; j_call: TRBJ2-5; v_call: TRBV5-8; cdr3_nt: TGTGCCAGCAGCTTCTGGGGGCAGCGCGAAGAGGCCCAGTACTTC; cdr3_aa: CASSFWGQREEAQYF
cdr3_length: 17; clone_size: few; d_call: .; j_call: TRBJ1-2; v_call: TRBV3-1; cdr3_nt: TGTGCCAGCAGCCCCGGGGGGATCGGTCATCCTAACTATGGCTACACCTTC; cdr3_aa: CASSPGGIGHPNYGYTF
cdr3_length: 15; clone_size: many; d_call: .; j_call: TRBJ1-5; v_call: TRBV2; cdr3_nt: TGTGCCAGCAGGTACAGGGAGTCTAGCAATCAGCCCCAGCATTTT; cdr3_aa: CASRYRESSNQPQHF
cdr3_length: 15; clone_size: .; d_call: TRBD2; j_call: TRBJ2-7; v_call: TRBV10-2; cdr3_nt: TGCGCCAGCAGTGAGTCCATACTAGCGGCCTACGAGCAGTACTTC; cdr3_aa: CASSESILAAYEQYF
cdr3_length: 14; clone_size: many; d_call: .; j_call: TRBJ2-5; v_call: TRBV6-2/TRBV6-3; cdr3_nt: TGTGCCAGCAGTTACTCGAGGATTCAAGAGACCCAGTACTTC; cdr3_aa: CASSYSRIQETQYF
cdr3_length: 12; clone_size: many; d_call: .; j_call: TRBJ2-1; v_call: TRBV7-6; cdr3_nt: TGTGCCAGCAACGGGGGCCGCGATGAGCAGTTCTTC; cdr3_aa: CASNGGRDEQFF
cdr3_length: 13; clone_size: .; d_call: .; j_call: TRBJ1-2; v_call: TRBV29-1; cdr3_nt: TGCAGCGCGACGGCGCCCGGCAACTATGGCTACACCTTC; cdr3_aa: CSATAPGNYGYTF
cdr3_length: 15; clone_size: .; d_call: TRBD1; j_call: TRBJ2-1; v_call: TRBV19; cdr3_nt: TGCGCCAGTAGTACACGGGACAGGGAGTACAATGAGCAGTTCTTC; cdr3_aa: CASSTRDREYNEQFF
cdr3_length: 18; clone_size: .; d_call: TRBD1; j_call: TRBJ1-1; v_call: TRBV7-6; cdr3_nt: TGTGCCAGCAGCTTCGGGACAGGGCCGGTAACGCGCGGGACTGAAGCTTTCTTT; cdr3_aa: CASSFGTGPVTRGTEAFF
cdr3_length: 12; clone_size: .; d_call: .; j_call: TRBJ1-1; v_call: TRBV29-1; cdr3_nt: TGCAGCGTTGAAGGCGGAGGAGATCGCGCTTTCTTT; cdr3_aa: CSVEGGGDRAFF
cdr3_length: 13; clone_size: many; d_call: .; j_call: TRBJ1-1; v_call: TRBV19; cdr3_nt: TGTGCCAGTAGTATAGACGAGGTTTCCGAAGCTTTCTTT; cdr3_aa: CASSIDEVSEAFF
cdr3_length: 16; clone_size: .; d_call: TRBD1; j_call: TRBJ2-1; v_call: TRBV5-4; cdr3_nt: TGTGCCAGCAGCTTGGTCCAGTTAACAGGGGGCGGTGAGCAGTTCTTC; cdr3_aa: CASSLVQLTGGGEQFF
cdr3_length: 17; clone_size: .; d_call: TRBD1; j_call: TRBJ2-3; v_call: TRBV10-2; cdr3_nt: TGCGCCAGCAGTGAGTGGGCGGGACAGGGGGCAACAGATACGCAGTATTTT; cdr3_aa: CASSEWAGQGATDTQYF
cdr3_length: 13; clone_size: .; d_call: TRBD2; j_call: TRBJ2-1; v_call: TRBV29-1; cdr3_nt: TGCAGCGTAAGCGGGGATGCCTACAATGAGCAGTTCTTC; cdr3_aa: CSVSGDAYNEQFF
cdr3_length: 13; clone_size: once; d_call: .; j_call: TRBJ1-3; v_call: TRBV10-3; cdr3_nt: TGTGCCATCAAAACAGCACCTGGAAACACCATATATTTT; cdr3_aa: CAIKTAPGNTIYF
cdr3_length: 13; clone_size: .; d_call: .; j_call: TRBJ2-3; v_call: TRBV20-1; cdr3_nt: TGCAGTGCTGAAAACAGGGACACAGATACGCAGTATTTT; cdr3_aa: CSAENRDTDTQYF
cdr3_length: 13; clone_size: many; d_call: .; j_call: TRBJ1-5; v_call: TRBV7-2; cdr3_nt: TGTGCCAGCAGCTTATTTCTAGGTCAGCCCCAGCATTTT; cdr3_aa: CASSLFLGQPQHF
cdr3_length: 17; clone_size: many; d_call: .; j_call: TRBJ2-7; v_call: TRBV15; cdr3_nt: TGTGCCACCAGCAGAGATGCCTTGGGAACCCCCTCCTACGAGCAGTACTTC; cdr3_aa: CATSRDALGTPSYEQYF
cdr3_length: 14; clone_size: .; d_call: .; j_call: TRBJ2-7; v_call: TRBV10-1; cdr3_nt: TGCGCCAGAACGGGACAGACTAGCTCCTACGAGCAGTACTTC; cdr3_aa: CARTGQTSSYEQYF
cdr3_length: 14; clone_size: .; d_call: TRBD2; j_call: TRBJ2-7; v_call: TRBV2; cdr3_nt: TGCGCCAGCAGGTTGGGACTAGGGGCTTACGAGCAGTACTTC; cdr3_aa: CASRLGLGAYEQYF
cdr3_length: 15; clone_size: .; d_call: TRBD2; j_call: TRBJ2-5; v_call: TRBV5-1; cdr3_nt: TGCGCCAGCAGTATGGCTAGCGGCCTCCAAGAGACCCAGTACTTC; cdr3_aa: CASSMASGLQETQYF
cdr3_length: 15; clone_size: .; d_call: .; j_call: TRBJ1-5; v_call: TRBV7-9; cdr3_nt: TGTGCCAGCAGCTTTGGTACAGGGAACGATCAGCCCCAGCATTTT; cdr3_aa: CASSFGTGNDQPQHF
cdr3_length: 12; clone_size: few; d_call: .; j_call: TRBJ2-7; v_call: TRBV20-1; cdr3_nt: TGCAGTGCTAGGGGTTATGACAACGAGCAGTACTTC; cdr3_aa: CSARGYDNEQYF
cdr3_length: 11; clone_size: many; d_call: .; j_call: TRBJ1-1; v_call: TRBV29-1; cdr3_nt: TGCAGCGTTGGGGCGAACACTGAAGCTTTCTTT; cdr3_aa: CSVGANTEAFF
cdr3_length: 12; clone_size: .; d_call: .; j_call: TRBJ2-7; v_call: TRBV29-1; cdr3_nt: TGCAGCGTTGTGGGCGCTGCATACGAGCAGTACTTC; cdr3_aa: CSVVGAAYEQYF
cdr3_length: 15; clone_size: .; d_call: .; j_call: TRBJ1-6; v_call: TRBV14; cdr3_nt: TGTGCCAGCAGCCTAACCGGAGAAGGTTGGTCACCCCTCCACTTT; cdr3_aa: CASSLTGEGWSPLHF